The T cell receptor beta chain under discussion was sequenced for a study of breast tumors, draining lymph nodes, adjacent tissues. Study-wide findings and caveats: Compared with lymph nodes, tumors were less diverse; compared with nontumor tissue, more. The lymph node origin of tumor T cells was framed as consistent with a hypothesis, not demonstrated. The data were judged consistent with most tumor T cells coming from lymph node and expanding in tumor. Luminal-like breast cancer showed significantly greater tumor-nontumor repertoire similarity than basal-like breast cancer did.

In TCRdb, the multiplex PCR reads were re-called with MiXCR into one record per CDR3 protein. The repertoire includes around 290,000 distinct CDR3 sequences, about 30% of them detected once, and approximately 1% sits in the top ten. Samples came from axillary lymph nodes draining the breast cancer. The CDR3 extends over 13 residues, inclusive of both ends. Germline V gene lookup returns CDR1 MNHEY and CDR2 SVGAGI. Remarks on this clonotype: Its antigen is undetermined. As the CDR3 is not closed by the conserved phenylalanine or tryptophan, this likely results from a read error. The DNA is omitted, as the CDR3 cannot be located on it reliably, and the CDR3 follows TCRdb's listing.

The receptor was isolated from a female donor with breast cancer. Some clones in this sample may be carry-over from other donors' samples. The chain employs TRBV6-5 and TRBJ2-5; the listed D gene, TRBD1, was not tested against the DNA. Specimen: axillary lymph node tissue. CDR3 protein: CASTSGPSETQCL.